Many counts were recorded for the clone carrying this T cell receptor beta chain. What it binds is unknown. MiXCR, run by TCRdb on the 5' RACE reads, gives a single entry per CDR3 protein. Of some 89,000 distinct CDR3 sequences in the sample, roughly 4.5% were seen once. The data are from a study of neurological immune-mediated disorders. The CDR3 is 13 residues long. Trimming removed 7 bases at V and 9 bases at J, with 17 bases between. Time point reported: longitudinal time-point 3. The study, taken as a whole, reports: HTLV-1-associated myelopathy had the most TCR clonal expansion, and multiple sclerosis had the least, less than healthy controls.

V gene TRBV12-3 or TRBV12-4 combines with J gene TRBJ2-3; D possibly corresponds to TRBD1 (6 bases). The TCR comes from a woman aged 55-69 years with multiple sclerosis. The specimen was PBMCs. The CDR3 sequence: CASTKTETGTQYF. CDR3 DNA sequence: TGTGCCAGCACCAAGACCGAAACAGGGACGCAGTATTTT.